This is a list of T cell receptor beta chains from one sample in a study of blood T cell repertoires in COVID-19. Libraries were prepared by immunoSEQ multiplex PCR; TCRdb keeps only in-frame clonotypes and omits some of them. The sample carries 45,000 or so clones, around nine tenths recorded once. The source material was peripheral blood. These receptors originate from a man aged 40-55 years with COVID-19, enrolled during active disease. Both conserved end residues are part of each CDR3. A D gene is named only where the DNA matches it firmly. Size tells how often a clone was seen (once, few, many) or the class of an expanded clone, and some rows leave it out.

clone size	D gene	V gene	J gene	CDR3 protein	CDR3 DNA
NA	NA	TRBV19	TRBJ1-3	CASSNIRGERRNTIYF	TGTGCCAGTAGTAATATACGCGGGGAAAGGAGAAACACCATATATTTT
once	TRBD2	TRBV2	TRBJ2-2	CASSLAGGLPGTGELFF	TGTGCCAGCAGTCTAGCGGGGGGCCTTCCGGGCACCGGGGAGCTGTTTTTT
NA	NA	TRBV12-5	TRBJ1-6	CASGLGQVNSPLHF	TGTGCTAGTGGTTTGGGACAGGTAAATTCACCCCTCCACTTT
few	NA	TRBV6-2/TRBV6-3	TRBJ1-1	CASSYSLQEAFF	TGTGCCAGCAGTTACTCTTTGCAGGAAGCTTTCTTT
NA	NA	TRBV5-1	TRBJ2-7	CASSDTGNYEQYF	TGCGCCAGCAGCGACACAGGGAACTACGAGCAGTACTTC
NA	NA	TRBV25-1	TRBJ1-3	CASNQRGRCGNTIYF	TGTGCCAGCAATCAGAGGGGGAGATGCGGAAACACCATATATTTT
NA	NA	TRBV7-2	TRBJ2-6	CASSPVGLTAGANVLTF	TGTGCCAGCAGCCCCGTCGGACTTACGGCTGGGGCCAACGTCCTGACTTTC
NA	NA	TRBV6-5	TRBJ2-3	CASRRGGADTQYF	TGTGCCAGCAGGAGGGGGGGGGCAGATACGCAGTATTTT
once	TRBD1	TRBV19	TRBJ1-5	CASSMGQGGSNQPQHF	TGTGCCAGTAGTATGGGACAGGGGGGGAGCAATCAGCCCCAGCATTTT
NA	NA	TRBV7-9	TRBJ2-7	CASSLAVGEREREQYF	TGTGCCAGCAGCTTAGCGGTTGGGGAGCGCGAGCGAGAGCAGTACTTC
NA	NA	TRBV24-1	TRBJ2-2	CATSDLREGGELFF	TGTGCCACCAGTGATTTGCGCGAGGGCGGGGAGCTGTTTTTT
NA	NA	TRBV2	TRBJ1-1	CASTLQGQGTEAFF	TGTGCCAGCACTTTACAGGGTCAAGGCACTGAAGCTTTCTTT
NA	NA	TRBV7-9	TRBJ1-1	CASSHMVRGEAFF	TGTGCCAGCAGTCACATGGTACGTGGTGAAGCTTTCTTT
once	TRBD2	TRBV2	TRBJ2-3	CASSDGTTWTDTQYF	TGTGCCAGCAGTGATGGGACTACATGGACAGATACGCAGTATTTT
NA	TRBD2	TRBV29-1	TRBJ2-1	CSVGTSGSSYNEQFF	TGCAGCGTTGGGACTAGCGGGAGCTCCTACAATGAGCAGTTCTTC
NA	NA	TRBV27	TRBJ2-1	CASSTTKHEQFF	TGTGCCAGCAGTACCACGAAGCATGAGCAGTTCTTC
NA	NA	TRBV7-9	TRBJ2-3	CASSQGGSGTDTQYF	TGTGCCAGCAGCCAAGGGGGTAGCGGGACAGATACGCAGTATTTT
NA	NA	TRBV10-3	TRBJ1-5	CAISDRRDAYNQPQHF	TGTGCCATCAGTGATCGGAGGGACGCCTACAATCAGCCCCAGCATTTT
once	NA	TRBV5-1	TRBJ2-7	CASSLEGRWEQYF	TGCGCCAGCAGCTTGGAAGGGAGGTGGGAGCAGTACTTC
NA	NA	TRBV6-6	TRBJ2-1	CASTRDFFDEQFF	TGTGCCAGCACCAGGGACTTCTTCGATGAGCAGTTCTTC
NA	TRBD2	TRBV28	TRBJ2-1	CASSPGLAVGSSREQFF	TGTGCCAGCAGTCCCGGACTAGCGGTCGGTTCCTCTCGAGAGCAGTTCTTC
NA	TRBD2	TRBV6-1	TRBJ2-3	CASSERASGRAGDTQYF	TGTGCCAGCAGTGAAAGGGCTAGCGGGAGGGCCGGAGATACGCAGTATTTT
NA	NA	TRBV15	TRBJ1-2	CATSRDNSGDGYTF	TGTGCCACCAGCAGAGATAACTCAGGCGATGGCTACACCTTC
NA	TRBD2	TRBV3-1/TRBV3-2	TRBJ2-1	CASSQDTLAGVNEQFF	TGTGCCAGCAGCCAAGACACCCTAGCGGGGGTCAATGAGCAGTTCTTC
NA	TRBD2	TRBV9	TRBJ2-3	CASSGAGGSTDTQYF	TGTGCCAGCAGCGGGGCGGGGGGTTCCACAGATACGCAGTATTTT
NA	NA	TRBV3-1/TRBV3-2	TRBJ1-4	CASARQGTEKLFF	TGTGCCAGCGCCAGGCAGGGAACTGAAAAACTGTTTTTT
NA	NA	TRBV7-9	TRBJ1-2	CASSPPLTGGGYTF	TGTGCCAGCAGCCCCCCTCTGACAGGCGGTGGCTACACCTTC
once	TRBD1	TRBV4-1	TRBJ1-2	CASSQGTGDGYTF	TGCGCCAGCAGCCAGGGGACAGGGGATGGCTACACCTTC
NA	NA	TRBV15	TRBJ2-3	CATSRDLGGTQYF	TGTGCCACCAGCAGAGATTTGGGAGGTACGCAGTATTTT
NA	NA	TRBV2	TRBJ2-7	CASNGQIYEQYF	TGTGCCAGCAACGGACAGATTTACGAGCAGTACTTC
NA	TRBD1	TRBV7-9	TRBJ2-3	CASSLDRVGTDTQYF	TGTGCCAGCAGCCTTGACAGGGTGGGCACAGATACGCAGTATTTT
once	NA	TRBV3-1/TRBV3-2	TRBJ1-6	CASSQAPGNNSPLHF	TGTGCCAGCAGCCAAGCCCCAGGAAATAATTCACCCCTCCACTTT
NA	NA	TRBV19	TRBJ2-1	CASSIPSGSRSEQFF	TGTGCCAGTAGTATCCCTTCGGGGTCACGAAGCGAGCAGTTCTTC
NA	NA	TRBV7-9	TRBJ2-7	CASSLVAAAFGAGEQYF	TGTGCCAGCAGCTTAGTTGCCGCCGCGTTCGGGGCGGGGGAGCAGTACTTC
NA	NA	TRBV27	TRBJ1-1	CASSRLAPLGDTEAFF	TGTGCCAGCAGTCGACTGGCGCCCCTGGGAGACACTGAAGCTTTCTTT
NA	NA	TRBV10-2	TRBJ1-5	CASSVGSNQPQHF	TGCGCCAGCAGTGTTGGCAGCAATCAGCCCCAGCATTTT
NA	TRBD1	TRBV7-8	TRBJ2-7	CASSLGTGGISYEQYF	TGTGCCAGCAGCCTCGGGACAGGGGGTATTTCTTACGAGCAGTACTTC
NA	TRBD1	TRBV10-3	TRBJ2-7	CAANPTGTAPLQYF	TGTGCCGCGAACCCTACCGGGACAGCGCCTCTCCAGTACTTC
once	TRBD2	TRBV28	TRBJ2-7	CASRSRGGPYEQYF	TGTGCCAGCCGAAGTCGGGGAGGGCCCTACGAGCAGTACTTC
NA	NA	TRBV10-2	TRBJ2-1	CASSETNEQFF	TGCGCCAGCAGTGAAACTAATGAGCAGTTCTTC
NA	NA	TRBV5-1	TRBJ2-3	CASSLAGRGLGDTQYF	TGCGCCAGCAGCTTGGCTGGGCGGGGGCTAGGAGATACGCAGTATTTT
NA	TRBD1	TRBV14	TRBJ2-5	CASSQGGQGLTQYF	TGTGCCAGCAGCCAAGGGGGACAGGGTTTAACCCAGTACTTC
NA	NA	TRBV11-2	TRBJ2-7	CASSDQLTFPYPGAYEQYF	TGTGCCAGCAGCGACCAGCTTACATTCCCCTATCCGGGAGCCTACGAGCAGTACTTC
NA	NA	TRBV3-1/TRBV3-2	TRBJ1-4	CASSQGRNNEKLFF	TGTGCCAGCAGCCAAGGCAGGAATAATGAAAAACTGTTTTTT
NA	TRBD1	TRBV19	TRBJ2-2	CASSILGQGAGGELFF	TGTGCCAGTAGTATTCTCGGGCAGGGGGCTGGCGGGGAGCTGTTTTTT
NA	NA	TRBV7-5	TRBJ2-1	CVRSSRLAGAYNEQFF	TGTGTCAGAAGCTCTCGACTAGCGGGGGCATACAATGAGCAGTTCTTC
NA	NA	TRBV6-4	TRBJ1-1	CASSDGGNTEAFF	TGTGCCAGCAGTGATGGAGGTAACACTGAAGCTTTCTTT
NA	TRBD1	TRBV28	TRBJ1-1	CASSEQGRSEAFF	TGTGCCAGCAGTGAACAGGGGAGGTCTGAAGCTTTCTTT
NA	TRBD2	TRBV2	TRBJ2-7	CASSSGTYEQYF	TGTGCCAGCTCTAGCGGAACCTACGAGCAGTACTTC
NA	NA	TRBV10-2	TRBJ1-2	CASSESRGNYGYTF	TGCGCCAGCAGTGAGTCGCGGGGGAACTATGGCTACACCTTC
NA	NA	TRBV6-2/TRBV6-3	TRBJ2-7	CASSQRGLNSYEQYF	TGTGCCAGCAGTCAACGAGGACTGAACTCCTACGAGCAGTACTTC
NA	TRBD1	TRBV7-2	TRBJ2-5	CASSLGKGTGGVETQYF	TGTGCCAGCAGCTTAGGGAAAGGGACAGGGGGCGTGGAGACCCAGTACTTC
once	TRBD1	TRBV19	TRBJ1-5	CASSMGQGRQPQHF	TGTGCCAGTAGTATGGGACAGGGAAGACAGCCCCAGCATTTT
NA	TRBD2	TRBV30	TRBJ2-7	CAWSVGLVMDEQYF	TGTGCCTGGAGTGTAGGACTAGTTATGGACGAGCAGTACTTC
NA	NA	TRBV9	TRBJ1-2	CASSVGTVAGYTF	TGTGCCAGCAGCGTAGGGACAGTGGCTGGCTACACCTTC
NA	NA	TRBV19	TRBJ1-1	CASSIDQRVARSEAFF	TGTGCCAGTAGTATAGATCAACGGGTGGCTCGGTCTGAAGCTTTCTTT
NA	TRBD1	TRBV10-1	TRBJ2-2	CASSETGGTGELFF	TGCGCCAGCAGTGAGACAGGGGGCACCGGGGAGCTGTTTTTT
NA	TRBD1	TRBV19	TRBJ2-2	CASSQKTGGTGELFF	TGTGCCAGTAGCCAAAAGACAGGGGGCACCGGGGAGCTGTTTTTT
NA	TRBD1	TRBV19	TRBJ1-1	CASTAGTVNTEAFF	TGTGCCAGTACCGCCGGGACAGTGAACACTGAAGCTTTCTTT